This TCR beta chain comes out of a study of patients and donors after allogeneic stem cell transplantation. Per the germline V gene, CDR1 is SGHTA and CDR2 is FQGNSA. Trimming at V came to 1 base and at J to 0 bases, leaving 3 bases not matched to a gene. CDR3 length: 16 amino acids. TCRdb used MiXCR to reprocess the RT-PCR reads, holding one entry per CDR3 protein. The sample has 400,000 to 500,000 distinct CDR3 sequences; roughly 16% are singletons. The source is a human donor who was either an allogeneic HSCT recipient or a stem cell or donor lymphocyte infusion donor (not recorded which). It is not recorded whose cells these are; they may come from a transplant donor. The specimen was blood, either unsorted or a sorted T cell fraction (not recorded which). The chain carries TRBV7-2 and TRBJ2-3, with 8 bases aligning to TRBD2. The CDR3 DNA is TGTGCCAGCAGCTTAGTACGGGGGGGGAGCACAGATACGCAGTATTTT. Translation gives CASSLVRGGSTDTQYF.